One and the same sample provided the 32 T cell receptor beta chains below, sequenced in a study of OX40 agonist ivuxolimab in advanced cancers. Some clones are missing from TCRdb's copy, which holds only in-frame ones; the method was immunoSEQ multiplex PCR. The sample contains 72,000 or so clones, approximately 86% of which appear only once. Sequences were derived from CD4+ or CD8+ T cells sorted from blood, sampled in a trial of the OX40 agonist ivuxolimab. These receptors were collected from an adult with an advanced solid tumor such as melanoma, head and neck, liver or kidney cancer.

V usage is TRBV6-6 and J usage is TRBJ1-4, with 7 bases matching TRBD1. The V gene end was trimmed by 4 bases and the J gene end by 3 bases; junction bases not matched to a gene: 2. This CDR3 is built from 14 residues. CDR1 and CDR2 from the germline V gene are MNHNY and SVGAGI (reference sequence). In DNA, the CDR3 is TGTGCCAGCAGTTCGGACAGGTCTAATGAAAAACTGTTTTTT. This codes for CASSSDRSNEKLFF.

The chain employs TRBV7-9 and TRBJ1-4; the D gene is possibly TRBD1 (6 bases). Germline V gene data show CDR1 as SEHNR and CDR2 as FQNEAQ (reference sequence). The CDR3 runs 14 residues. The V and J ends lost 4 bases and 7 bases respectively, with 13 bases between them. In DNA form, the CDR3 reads TGTGCCAGCAGCTCTGGGACAAGGGGTGAAAAACTGTTTTTT. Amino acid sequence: CASSSGTRGEKLFF.

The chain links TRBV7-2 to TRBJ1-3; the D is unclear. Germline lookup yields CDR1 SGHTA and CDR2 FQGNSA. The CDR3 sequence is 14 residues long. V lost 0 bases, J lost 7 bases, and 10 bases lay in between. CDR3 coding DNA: TGTGCCAGCAGCTTAGCGCGGGGAGTGAACACCATATATTTT. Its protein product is CASSLARGVNTIYF.

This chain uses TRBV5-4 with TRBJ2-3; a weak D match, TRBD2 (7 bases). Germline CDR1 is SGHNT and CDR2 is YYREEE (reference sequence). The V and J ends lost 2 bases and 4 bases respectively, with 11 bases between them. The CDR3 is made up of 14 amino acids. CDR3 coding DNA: TGTGCCAGCAGCTTTGGGGGGGCAGCAGATACGCAGTATTTT. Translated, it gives CASSFGGAADTQYF. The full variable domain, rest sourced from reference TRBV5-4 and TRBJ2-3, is ETGVTQSPTHLIKTRGQQVTLRCSSQSGHNTVSWYQQALGQGPQFIFQYYREEENGRGNFPPRFSGLQFPNYSSELNVNALELDDSALYLCASSFGGAADTQYFGPGTRLTVL.

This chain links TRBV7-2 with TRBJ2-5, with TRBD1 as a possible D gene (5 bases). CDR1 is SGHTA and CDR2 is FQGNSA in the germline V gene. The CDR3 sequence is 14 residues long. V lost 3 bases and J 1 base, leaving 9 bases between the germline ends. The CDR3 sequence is CASSFKGFQETQYF. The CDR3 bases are TGTGCCAGCAGCTTTAAGGGGTTCCAAGAGACCCAGTACTTC. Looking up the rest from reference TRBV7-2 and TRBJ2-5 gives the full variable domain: GAGVSQSPSNKVTEKGKDVELRCDPISGHTALYWYRQSLGQGLEFLIYFQGNSAPDKSGLPSDRFSAERTGGSVSTLTIQRTQQEDSAVYLCASSFKGFQETQYFGPGTRLLVL.

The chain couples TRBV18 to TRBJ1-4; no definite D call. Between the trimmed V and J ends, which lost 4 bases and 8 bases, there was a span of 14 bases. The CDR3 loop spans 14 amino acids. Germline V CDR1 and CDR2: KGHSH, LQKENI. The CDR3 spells CASSQGSGGEKLFF. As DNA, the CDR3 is TGTGCCAGCTCACAAGGGTCTGGTGGGGAAAAACTGTTTTTT. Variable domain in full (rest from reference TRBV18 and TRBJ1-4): NAGVMQNPRHLVRRRGQEARLRCSPMKGHSHVYWYRQLPEEGLKFMVYLQKENIIDESGMPKERFSAEFPKEGPSILRIQQVVRGDSAAYFCASSQGSGGEKLFFGSGTQLSVL.

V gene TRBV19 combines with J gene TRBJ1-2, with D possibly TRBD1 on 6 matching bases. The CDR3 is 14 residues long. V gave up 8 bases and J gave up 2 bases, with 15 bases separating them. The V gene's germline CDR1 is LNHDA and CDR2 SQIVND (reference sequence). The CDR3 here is CASRGPPSNYGYTF. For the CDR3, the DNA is TGTGCCAGTCGGGGGCCTCCCTCGAACTATGGCTACACCTTC.

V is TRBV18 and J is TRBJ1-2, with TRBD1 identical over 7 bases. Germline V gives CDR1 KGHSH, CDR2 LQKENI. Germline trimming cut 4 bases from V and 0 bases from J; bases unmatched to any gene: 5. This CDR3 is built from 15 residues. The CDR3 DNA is TGTGCCAGCTCACAACGTGGACAGGCTAACTATGGCTACACCTTC. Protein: CASSQRGQANYGYTF.

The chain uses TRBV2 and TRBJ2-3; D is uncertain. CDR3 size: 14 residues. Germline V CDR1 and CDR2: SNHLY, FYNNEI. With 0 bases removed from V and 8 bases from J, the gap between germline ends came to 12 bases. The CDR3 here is CASSEALASATQYF. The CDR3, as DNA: TGTGCCAGCAGTGAAGCGCTTGCATCAGCTACGCAGTATTTT.

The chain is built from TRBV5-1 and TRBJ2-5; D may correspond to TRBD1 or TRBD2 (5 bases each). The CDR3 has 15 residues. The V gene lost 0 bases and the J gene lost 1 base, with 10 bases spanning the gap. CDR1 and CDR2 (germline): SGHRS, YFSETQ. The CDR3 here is CASSLGGAPQETQYF. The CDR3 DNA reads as TGCGCCAGCAGCTTGGGAGGGGCCCCCCAAGAGACCCAGTACTTC. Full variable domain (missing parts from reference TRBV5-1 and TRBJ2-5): KAGVTQTPRYLIKTRGQQVTLSCSPISGHRSVSWYQQTPGQGLQFLFEYFSETQRNKGNFPGRFSGRQFSNSRSEMNVSTLELGDSALYLCASSLGGAPQETQYFGPGTRLLVL.

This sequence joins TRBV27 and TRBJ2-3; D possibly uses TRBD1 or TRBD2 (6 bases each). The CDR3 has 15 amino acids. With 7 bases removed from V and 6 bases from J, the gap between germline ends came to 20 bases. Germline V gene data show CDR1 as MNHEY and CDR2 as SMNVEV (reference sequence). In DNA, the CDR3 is TGTGCCAGCACCGACCGAGGAGGGGGTCGGGATACGCAGTATTTT. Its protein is CASTDRGGGRDTQYF.

CDR3 protein: CASTEGGPSYNEQFF. CDR3 coding DNA: TGTGCCAGCACCGAGGGAGGGCCGTCCTACAATGAGCAGTTCTTC. The gene calls are TRBV28 and TRBJ2-1; 7 bases are a match to TRBD2. The CDR3 contains 15 residues. V shed 7 bases and J 1 base; nucleotides not matched to a gene: 7. CDR1 and CDR2 (germline): MDHEN, SYDVKM.

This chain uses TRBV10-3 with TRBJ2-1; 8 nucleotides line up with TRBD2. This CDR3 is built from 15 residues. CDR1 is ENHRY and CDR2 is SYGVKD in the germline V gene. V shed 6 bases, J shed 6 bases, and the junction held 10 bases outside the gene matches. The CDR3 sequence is CAIRDTSGSTNEQFF. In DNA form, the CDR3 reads TGTGCCATCAGAGATACTAGCGGCTCCACCAATGAGCAGTTCTTC.

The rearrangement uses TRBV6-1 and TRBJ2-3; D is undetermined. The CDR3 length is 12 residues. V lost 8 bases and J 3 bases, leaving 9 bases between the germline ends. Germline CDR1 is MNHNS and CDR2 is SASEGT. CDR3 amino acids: CASQDRTDTQYF. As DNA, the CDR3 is TGTGCCAGCCAGGACCGAACAGATACGCAGTATTTT.

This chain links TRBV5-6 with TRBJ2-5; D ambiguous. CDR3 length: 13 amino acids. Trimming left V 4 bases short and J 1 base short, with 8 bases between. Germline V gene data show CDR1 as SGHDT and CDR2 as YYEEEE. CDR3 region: CASSHAGQETQYF. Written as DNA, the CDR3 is TGTGCCAGCAGCCACGCCGGCCAAGAGACCCAGTACTTC. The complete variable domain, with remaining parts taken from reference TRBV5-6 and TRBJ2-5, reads DAGVTQSPTHLIKTRGQQVTLRCSPKSGHDTVSWYQQALGQGPQFIFQYYEEEERQRGNFPDRFSGHQFPNYSSELNVNALLLGDSALYLCASSHAGQETQYFGPGTRLLVL.

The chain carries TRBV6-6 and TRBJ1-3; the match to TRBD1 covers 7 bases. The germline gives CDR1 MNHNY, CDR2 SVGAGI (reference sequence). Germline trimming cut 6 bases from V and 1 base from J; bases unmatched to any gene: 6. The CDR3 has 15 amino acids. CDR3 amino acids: CASSLDRASGNTIYF. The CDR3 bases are TGTGCCAGCAGCCTCGACAGGGCATCTGGAAACACCATATATTTT.

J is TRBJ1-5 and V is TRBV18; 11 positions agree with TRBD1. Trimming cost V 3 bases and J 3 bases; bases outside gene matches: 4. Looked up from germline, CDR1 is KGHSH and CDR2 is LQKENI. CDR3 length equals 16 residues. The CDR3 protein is CASSPGTGGNNQPQHF. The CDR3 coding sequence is TGTGCCAGCTCACCCGGGACAGGGGGAAACAATCAGCCCCAGCATTTT. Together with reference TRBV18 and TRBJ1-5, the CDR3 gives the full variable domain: NAGVMQNPRHLVRRRGQEARLRCSPMKGHSHVYWYRQLPEEGLKFMVYLQKENIIDESGMPKERFSAEFPKEGPSILRIQQVVRGDSAAYFCASSPGTGGNNQPQHFGDGTRLSIL.

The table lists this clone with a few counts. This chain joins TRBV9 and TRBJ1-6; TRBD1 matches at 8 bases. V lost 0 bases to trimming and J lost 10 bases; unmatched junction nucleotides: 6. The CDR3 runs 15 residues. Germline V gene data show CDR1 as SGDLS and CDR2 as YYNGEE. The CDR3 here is CASSVDRGSYSPLHF. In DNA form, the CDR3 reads TGTGCCAGCAGCGTAGACAGGGGGAGTTACTCACCCCTCCACTTT.

CDR3 DNA: TGTGCCAGCAGCCCTCGGGTACGGGGGCTGCCAGAGACCCAGTACTTC. Translated, it gives CASSPRVRGLPETQYF. The gene calls are TRBV7-2 and TRBJ2-5; D tentatively reads TRBD1 or TRBD2 (6 bases each). The CDR3 has 16 residues. CDR1 and CDR2 from the germline V gene are SGHTA and FQGNSA. Trimming cost V 5 bases and J 4 bases, with 20 bases left between them. Filled out from reference TRBV7-2 and TRBJ2-5, the complete variable domain reads GAGVSQSPSNKVTEKGKDVELRCDPISGHTALYWYRQSLGQGLEFLIYFQGNSAPDKSGLPSDRFSAERTGGSVSTLTIQRTQQEDSAVYLCASSPRVRGLPETQYFGPGTRLLVL.

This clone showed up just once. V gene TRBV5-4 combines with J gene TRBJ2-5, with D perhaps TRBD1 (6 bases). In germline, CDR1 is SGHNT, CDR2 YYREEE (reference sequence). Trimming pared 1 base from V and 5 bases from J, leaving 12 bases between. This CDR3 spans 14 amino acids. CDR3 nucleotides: TGTGCCAGCAGCTTGAGTGCAGGGGACGAGACCCAGTACTTC. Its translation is CASSLSAGDETQYF.

The chain's CDR3 is CASSWGQVNEQFF. CDR3 sequence (DNA): TGTGCCAGCAGTTGGGGACAGGTCAATGAGCAGTTCTTC. The gene calls are TRBV2 and TRBJ2-1; the match to TRBD1 covers 8 bases. Germline V gives CDR1 SNHLY, CDR2 FYNNEI. The CDR3 covers 13 residues. V was clipped by 5 bases and J by 6 bases; unmatched bases: 3. Filled out from reference TRBV2 and TRBJ2-1, the complete variable domain reads EPEVTQTPSHQVTQMGQEVILRCVPISNHLYFYWYRQILGQKVEFLVSFYNNEISEKSEIFDDQFSVERPDGSNFTLKIRSTKLEDSAMYFCASSWGQVNEQFFGPGTRLTVL.

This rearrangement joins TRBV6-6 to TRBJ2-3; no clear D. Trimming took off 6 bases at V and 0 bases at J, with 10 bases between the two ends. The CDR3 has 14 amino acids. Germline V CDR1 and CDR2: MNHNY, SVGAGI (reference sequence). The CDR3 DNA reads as TGTGCCAGCAGAGAGACACCCAGCACAGATACGCAGTATTTT. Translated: CASRETPSTDTQYF.

CDR3 nucleotide sequence: TGTGCCAGCAGCTTATCTAGCGGAGCCTTCGCGAACACCGGGGAGCTGTTTTTT. Translating gives CASSLSSGAFANTGELFF. This chain connects TRBV7-8 to TRBJ2-2; TRBD2 matches at 7 bases. Trimming at V came to 2 bases and at J to 0 bases, leaving 9 bases not matched to a gene. Per germline, CDR1 SGHVS and CDR2 FQNEAQ. This CDR3 spans 18 amino acids.

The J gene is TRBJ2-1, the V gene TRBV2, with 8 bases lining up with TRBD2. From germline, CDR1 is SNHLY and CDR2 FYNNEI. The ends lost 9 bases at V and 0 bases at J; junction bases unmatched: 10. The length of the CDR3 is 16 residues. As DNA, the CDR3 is TGTGCCAGTTGCGGACTAGCCTTGAGCTCCTACAATGAGCAGTTCTTC. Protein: CASCGLALSSYNEQFF.

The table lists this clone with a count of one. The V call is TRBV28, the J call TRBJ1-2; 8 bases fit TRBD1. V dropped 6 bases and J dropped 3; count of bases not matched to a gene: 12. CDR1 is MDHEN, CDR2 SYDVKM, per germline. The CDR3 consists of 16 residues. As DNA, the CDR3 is TGTGCCAGCAGCCTTAGAGGGCCAGGGGGCGACTATGGCTACACCTTC. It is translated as CASSLRGPGGDYGYTF.

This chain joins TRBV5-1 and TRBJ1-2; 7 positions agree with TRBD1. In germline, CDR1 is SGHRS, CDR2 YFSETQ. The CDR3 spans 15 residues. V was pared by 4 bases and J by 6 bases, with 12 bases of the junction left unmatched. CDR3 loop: CASSGRQGAQDGYTF. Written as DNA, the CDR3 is TGCGCCAGCAGCGGAAGACAGGGAGCTCAAGATGGCTACACCTTC.

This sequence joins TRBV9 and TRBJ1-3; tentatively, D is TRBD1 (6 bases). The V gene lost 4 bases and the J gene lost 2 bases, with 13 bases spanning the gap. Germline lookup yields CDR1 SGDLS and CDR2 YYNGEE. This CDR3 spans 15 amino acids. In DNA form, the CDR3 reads TGTGCCAGCAGCAAGGGGGGAAATACTGGAAACACCATATATTTT. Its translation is CASSKGGNTGNTIYF.

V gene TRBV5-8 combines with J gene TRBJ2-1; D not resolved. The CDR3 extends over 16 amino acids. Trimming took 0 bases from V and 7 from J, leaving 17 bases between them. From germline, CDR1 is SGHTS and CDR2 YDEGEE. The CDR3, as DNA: TGTGCCAGCAGCTTGGGGACCAGCGCGACTGGGAATGAGCAGTTCTTC. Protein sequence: CASSLGTSATGNEQFF.

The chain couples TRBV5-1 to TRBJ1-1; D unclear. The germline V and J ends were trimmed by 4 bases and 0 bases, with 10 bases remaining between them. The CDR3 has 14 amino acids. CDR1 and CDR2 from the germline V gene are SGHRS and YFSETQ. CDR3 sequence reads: CASSVVDMNTEAFF. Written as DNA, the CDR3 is TGCGCCAGCAGCGTCGTAGACATGAACACTGAAGCTTTCTTT.

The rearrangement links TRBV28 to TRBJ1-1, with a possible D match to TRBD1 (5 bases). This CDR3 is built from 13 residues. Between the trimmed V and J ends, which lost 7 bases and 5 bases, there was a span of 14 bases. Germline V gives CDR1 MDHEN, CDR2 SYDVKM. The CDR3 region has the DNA TGTGCCAGCATACCTGGGGGGGGAACTGAAGCTTTCTTT. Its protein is CASIPGGGTEAFF. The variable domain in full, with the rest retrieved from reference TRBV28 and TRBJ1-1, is DVKVTQSSRYLVKRTGEKVFLECVQDMDHENMFWYRQDPGLGLRLIYFSYDVKMKEKGDIPEGYSVSREKKERFSLILESASTNQTSMYLCASIPGGGTEAFFGQGTRLTVV.

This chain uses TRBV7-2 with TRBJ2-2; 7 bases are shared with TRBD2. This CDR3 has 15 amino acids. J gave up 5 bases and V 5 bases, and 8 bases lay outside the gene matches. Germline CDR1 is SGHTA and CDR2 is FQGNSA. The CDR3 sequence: CASSTSLGGTGELFF. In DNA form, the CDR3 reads TGTGCCAGCAGCACTAGTCTGGGGGGGACCGGGGAGCTGTTTTTT.

CDR3 bases: TGTGCCAGCAGCGCCGGGTACAGCTTTAATGAAAAACTGTTTTTT. It yields the protein CASSAGYSFNEKLFF. This chain connects TRBV9 to TRBJ1-4; D is unresolved. Per the germline V gene, CDR1 is SGDLS and CDR2 is YYNGEE. V was clipped by 3 bases and J by 4 bases, with 13 bases between them. The CDR3 totals 15 residues.